This T cell receptor (beta chain) was sequenced in a study of CD8+ T cells in alopecia areata. On the study more broadly: The SALT score measured affected scalp surface percentage in treated patients.

The germline gives CDR1 KGHSH, CDR2 LQKENI. V was pared by 4 bases and J by 5 bases, with 5 bases of the junction left unmatched. The CDR3 runs 15 residues. In regard to this clone: Its antigen is unidentified.

The treatment here: oral pan-JAK inhibitor, 5-10 mg twice daily. Alopecia areata patients provided lesional scalp punch biopsies and peripheral blood, both collected for the study. The authors extracted RNA and reverse transcribed it into cDNA as the sequencing template. Here immunoSEQ multiplex PCR was the method, and the copy in TCRdb shows in-frame clones only, minus some. The profile shows around 300,000 clones, approximately 60% of them singletons. Study-level findings and limits: On tofacitinib, scalp clonality and expanded CD8+ clones among top 100 fell significantly. In patients, TCRs were shared less clearly than in mice, and HLA may possibly be involved.

The origin of this receptor is a human donor with alopecia areata. The specimen was CD4+ T cells sorted from blood, collected at approximately week 51, from a patient treated with tofacitinib. V is TRBV18 and J is TRBJ1-4; 9 bases match TRBD1. The CDR3 DNA reads as TGTGCCAGCTCACGGGACAGGGACATAAATGAAAAACTGTTTTTT. This encodes CASSRDRDINEKLFF.